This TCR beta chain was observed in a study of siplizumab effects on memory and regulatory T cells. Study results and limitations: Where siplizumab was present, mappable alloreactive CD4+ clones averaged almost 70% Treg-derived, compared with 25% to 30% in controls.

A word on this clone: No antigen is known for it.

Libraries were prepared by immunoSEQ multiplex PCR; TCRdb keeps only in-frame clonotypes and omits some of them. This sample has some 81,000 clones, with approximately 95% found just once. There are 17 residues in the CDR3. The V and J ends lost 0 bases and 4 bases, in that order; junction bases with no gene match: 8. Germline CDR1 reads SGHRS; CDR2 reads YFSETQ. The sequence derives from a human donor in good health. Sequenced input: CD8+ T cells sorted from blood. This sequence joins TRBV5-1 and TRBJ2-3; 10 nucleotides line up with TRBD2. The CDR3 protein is CASSLGLAGGPPDTQYF. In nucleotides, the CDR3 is TGCGCCAGCAGCTTGGGGTTAGCGGGAGGTCCCCCAGATACGCAGTATTTT.